The rows below give T cell receptor beta chains drawn from one sample of a study of T cell changes during pregnancy in multiple sclerosis. Assay used: immunoSEQ multiplex PCR; TCRdb lists only in-frame clones, some missing. The sample has approximately 50,000 clones; approximately 91% are singletons. The material sequenced was CD4+ T cells from peripheral blood mononuclear cells, taken after pregnancy. The receptors originated from a female donor in good health, enrolled as a control in a pregnancy study. Each CDR3 is given with its conserved first and last residue.

j_call: TRBJ2-2
v_call: TRBV5-1
cdr3_aa: CASNTEAGELFF

j_call: TRBJ2-7
v_call: TRBV6-1
cdr3_aa: CASSAPSGGASEQYF

j_call: TRBJ1-5
v_call: TRBV5-1
cdr3_aa: CASSFETGGQPQHF

j_call: TRBJ2-7
v_call: TRBV18
cdr3_aa: CASSRSGTSGRGEQYF

j_call: TRBJ1-5
v_call: TRBV28
cdr3_aa: CASNSGTGGNQPQHF

j_call: -
v_call: TRBV4-1
cdr3_aa: CASSPRGASYEQYF

j_call: TRBJ1-6
v_call: TRBV27
cdr3_aa: CASTRRENSPLHF

j_call: TRBJ2-1
v_call: TRBV15
cdr3_aa: CATSREGTGHNEQFF

j_call: TRBJ2-5
v_call: TRBV19
cdr3_aa: CASSGGGSQETQYF

j_call: TRBJ2-1
v_call: TRBV11-2
cdr3_aa: CASSLESGSEQFF

j_call: TRBJ2-2
v_call: TRBV5-6
cdr3_aa: CASSPGLGSNTGELFF

j_call: TRBJ1-4
v_call: TRBV19
cdr3_aa: CASSGPSGNEKLFF

j_call: TRBJ1-1
v_call: TRBV7-2
cdr3_aa: CASSFYLDIQAPF

j_call: TRBJ1-1
v_call: TRBV5-6
cdr3_aa: CASSLAGNTEAFF

j_call: TRBJ1-5
v_call: TRBV19
cdr3_aa: CASGDEYSNQPQHF

j_call: TRBJ2-6
v_call: TRBV30
cdr3_aa: CAGRQGAQGANVLTF

j_call: TRBJ1-6
v_call: TRBV6-1
cdr3_aa: CASRGQNNSPLHF

j_call: TRBJ2-3
v_call: TRBV15
cdr3_aa: CATSRELAGTDTQYF